Below, one TCR beta chain is given with its context. Antigen unknown. The CDR3 end lies 3 residues beyond the end of the read and is filled in from the germline J gene. This record comes from a study of T cells in women clearing cervical HPV infection. Study overall: Controls gave blood once infection was undetectable; cases at lesion identification. General observations from the study: Controls had more TRBV6-7 (0.16%) than cases (roughly 0.11%). T-cell numbers per sample were unknown and may explain richness differences.

The V and J ends lost 2 bases and 2 bases respectively, with 10 bases between them. Germline V gene lookup returns CDR1 DFQATT and CDR2 SNEGSKA (reference sequence). The CDR3 contains 14 residues. All participants had a single incident cervical HPV16 infection, and prevalent HPV16 infections were excluded. Sequencing used immunoSEQ multiplex PCR; TCRdb keeps in-frame clones, though not all of them. Its clone listing holds 15,000 or so clones. This TCR was recovered from a woman between 18 and 69 years old with a cervical HPV16 infection that either progressed to CIN3+ or cleared (not recorded which). This chain connects TRBV20-1 to TRBJ1-5; D not certain. The sequencing input was blood buffy coat. The covered CDR3 bases are TGCAGTGCTAGACCGACAAGGGGCAATCAGCCC. Translated, it gives CSARPTRGNQP. The full CDR3 is CSARPTRGNQPQHF.